These 22 T cell receptor beta chains share one sample of origin, sequenced in a study of T cell clusters in autoimmune cytopenias. TRB was amplified from approximately 250 ng of peripheral blood genomic DNA per sample. TRB rearrangements were amplified by touch-down multiplex PCR with mixed TRB-A/B primers. From the multiplex PCR reads, TCRdb lists one entry per CDR3 protein and no DNA. Recorded for this sample: around 2,000 distinct CDR3 sequences. A further study also used this sample, focusing on T cell repertoires in aging, cancer and after chemotherapy.

Sequencing used peripheral blood. These TCRs come from a human donor in good health.

This clonotype shows up as medium-sized by frequency. This chain links TRBV20-1 with TRBJ2-2; the D call from TCRdb, TRBD2, cannot be confirmed without DNA. The CDR3 runs 14 residues. CDR1 and CDR2 from the germline V gene are DFQATT and SNEGSKA (reference sequence). The CDR3: CSARDGSAPGELFF.

By frequency, this clonotype registers medium-sized. The CDR3 loop is CASSFDGSDTQYF. The genes are TRBV27 and TRBJ2-3. Germline CDR1 and CDR2: MNHEY and SMNVEV (reference sequence). The CDR3 is made up of 13 amino acids.

This clonotype ranks as medium-sized in terms of frequency. The chain carries TRBV6-1 and TRBJ1-2; TCRdb outputs TRBD1, but without DNA this stays unchecked. Germline loops: CDR1 MNHNS, CDR2 SASEGT. The CDR3 runs to 15 residues. CDR3: CASRGQGAGNYGYTF.

V usage is TRBV14 and J usage is TRBJ2-7; the D gene TCRdb calls, TRBD1, cannot be checked with no DNA. The germline V gene has CDR1 SGHDN and CDR2 FVKESK. CDR3 size: 16 residues. The CDR3 is CASSPKWRGDVYEQYF.

The chain carries TRBV7-9 and TRBJ1-1. The CDR3 totals 12 residues. The germline gives CDR1 SEHNR, CDR2 FQNEAQ (reference sequence). The CDR3 protein is CASSLAFGEAFF. Full variable domain (missing parts from reference TRBV7-9 and TRBJ1-1): DTGVSQNPRHKITKRGQNVTFRCDPISEHNRLYWYRQTLGQGPEFLTYFQNEAQLEKSRLLSDRFSAERPKGSFSTLEIQRTEQGDSAMYLCASSLAFGEAFFGQGTRLTVV.

This clonotype is medium-sized by frequency. The chain is built from TRBV27 and TRBJ1-2. CDR3 length: 14 residues. CDR1 and CDR2 from the germline V gene are MNHEY and SMNVEV (reference sequence). CDR3 in amino acids: CASSSDQEGYGYTF.

This clonotype is called medium-sized based on its frequency. The chain has TRBV5-1 and TRBJ2-2. This CDR3 has 12 amino acids. Germline lookup yields CDR1 SGHRS and CDR2 YFSETQ. The CDR3 is CASSLEVGELFF.

This clonotype is labeled medium-sized based on frequency. The CDR3 spells CASSGQSYEQYF. The chain links TRBV7-9 to TRBJ2-7; without DNA, the TCRdb call of TRBD1 cannot be checked. This CDR3 is built from 12 residues. The germline V gene has CDR1 SEHNR and CDR2 FQNEAQ (reference sequence).

Measured by frequency, this clonotype is medium-sized. This CDR3 reads CASSLRTSGSIDEQFF. The J gene is TRBJ2-1, the V gene TRBV6-1; the D call from TCRdb, TRBD2, cannot be confirmed without DNA. CDR1 is MNHNS and CDR2 is SASEGT in the germline V gene. This CDR3 spans 16 amino acids.

V and J are TRBV7-9 and TRBJ2-1; the TCRdb call, TRBD1, lacks DNA for checking. Germline-derived CDR1 and CDR2 are SEHNR and FQNEAQ (reference sequence). The CDR3 runs to 15 residues. Here the CDR3 reads CASSPPFRAGDEQFF.

This clonotype shows up as medium-sized by frequency. V and J are TRBV6-1 and TRBJ1-2. Germline CDR1 reads MNHNS; CDR2 reads SASEGT. The CDR3 covers 13 residues. CDR3 sequence: CASSLDKYYGYTF.

Frequency places this clonotype as medium-sized. This chain's CDR3 is CASSFAPIIDEQFF. V usage is TRBV27 and J usage is TRBJ2-1; the D call of TRBD1 rests on TCRdb alone, since no DNA is present to check it. The CDR3 runs 14 residues. The germline V gene encodes CDR1 MNHEY and CDR2 SMNVEV (reference sequence).

Considering frequency, this clonotype is medium-sized. The chain links TRBV19 to TRBJ2-1; TCRdb's D call, TRBD1, is unchecked because there is no DNA. CDR3 length: 14 residues. CDR1 is LNHDA, CDR2 SQIVND, per germline (reference sequence). The CDR3: CASSWGRGLNEQFF.

This clonotype is medium-sized by frequency. Here the CDR3 reads CASRPGQAYGYTF. The rearrangement links TRBV19 to TRBJ1-2; TCRdb selects TRBD1, and the lack of DNA leaves this call unchecked. The CDR3 has 13 amino acids. Germline V gene lookup returns CDR1 LNHDA and CDR2 SQIVND (reference sequence).

This clonotype is identified as medium-sized from frequency. V and J are TRBV30 and TRBJ2-7; TCRdb lists TRBD2, though no DNA is available to test this call. The length of the CDR3 is 13 residues. CDR1 and CDR2 from the germline V gene are GTSNPN and SVGIG (reference sequence). CDR3 in amino acids: CACSSGSSYEQYF.

This clonotype shows up as medium-sized by frequency. The CDR3 loop is CASSFRDSPNTEAFF. The chain combines TRBV5-4 with TRBJ1-1; TCRdb returns TRBD1, unconfirmable since there is no DNA. The germline gives CDR1 SGHNT, CDR2 YYREEE (reference sequence). The CDR3 has 15 amino acids.

This chain links TRBV5-4 with TRBJ1-3; the TRBD1 assignment by TCRdb is unverifiable without DNA. This CDR3 comprises 12 residues. The germline CDR1 and CDR2 sequences are SGHNT and YYREEE (reference sequence). The chain's CDR3 is CASGTTGNTIYF.

J is TRBJ1-1 and V is TRBV6-5. The CDR3 runs 17 residues. Germline assignment: CDR1 MNHEY and CDR2 SVGAGI. CDR3 protein: CASSYSILEGLNTEAFF.

This clonotype counts as medium-sized by frequency. This chain joins TRBV6-1 and TRBJ1-5. Germline-derived CDR1 and CDR2 are MNHNS and SASEGT. This CDR3 contains 15 residues. The CDR3 region is CASIRVGQGNQPQHF.

The chain uses TRBV6-1 and TRBJ2-3; TCRdb selects TRBD2, and the lack of DNA leaves this call unchecked. The CDR3 is 21 amino acids. From germline, CDR1 is MNHNS and CDR2 SASEGT. The CDR3 reads CASSEAGGGPRDLRYTDTQYF.

Measured by frequency, this clonotype is medium-sized. J is TRBJ1-3 and V is TRBV30. There are 12 residues in the CDR3. From germline, CDR1 is GTSNPN and CDR2 SVGIG (reference sequence). CDR3 amino acids: CAWKKGGNTIYF.

The chain links TRBV5-6 to TRBJ2-3; no DNA is available, so the TRBD2 call from TCRdb remains unchecked. The CDR3 extends over 17 amino acids. In germline, CDR1 is SGHDT, CDR2 YYEEEE. CDR3 loop: CARSLDLLAGSTDTQYF.